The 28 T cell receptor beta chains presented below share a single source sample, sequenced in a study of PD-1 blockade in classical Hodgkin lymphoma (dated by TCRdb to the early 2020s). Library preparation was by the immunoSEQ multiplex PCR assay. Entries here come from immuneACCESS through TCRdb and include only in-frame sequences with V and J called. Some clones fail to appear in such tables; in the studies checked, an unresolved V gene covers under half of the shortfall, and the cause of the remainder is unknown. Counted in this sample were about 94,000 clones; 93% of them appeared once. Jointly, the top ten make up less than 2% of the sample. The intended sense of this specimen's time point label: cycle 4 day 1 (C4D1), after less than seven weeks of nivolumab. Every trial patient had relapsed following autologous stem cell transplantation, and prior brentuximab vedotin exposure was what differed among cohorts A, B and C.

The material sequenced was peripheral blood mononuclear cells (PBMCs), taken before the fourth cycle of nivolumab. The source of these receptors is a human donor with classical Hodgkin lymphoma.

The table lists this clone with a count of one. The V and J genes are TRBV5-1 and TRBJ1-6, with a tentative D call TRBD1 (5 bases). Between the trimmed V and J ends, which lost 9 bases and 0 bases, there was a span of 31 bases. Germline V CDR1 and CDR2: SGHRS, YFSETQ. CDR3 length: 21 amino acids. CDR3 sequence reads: CATDFWGTRTIKSSYNSPLHF. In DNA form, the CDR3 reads TGCGCCACTGACTTCTGGGGGACTCGTACAATTAAGAGCTCCTATAATTCACCCCTCCACTTT.

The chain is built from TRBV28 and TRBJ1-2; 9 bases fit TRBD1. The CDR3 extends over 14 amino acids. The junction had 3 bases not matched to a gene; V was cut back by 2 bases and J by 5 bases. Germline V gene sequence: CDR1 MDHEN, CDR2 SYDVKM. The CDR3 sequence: CASSLPGTGYGYTF. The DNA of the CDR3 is TGTGCCAGCAGTTTACCCGGGACAGGGTATGGCTACACCTTC.

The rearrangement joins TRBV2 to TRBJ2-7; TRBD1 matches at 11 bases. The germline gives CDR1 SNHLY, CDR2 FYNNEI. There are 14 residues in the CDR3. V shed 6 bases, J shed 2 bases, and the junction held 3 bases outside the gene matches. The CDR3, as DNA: TGTGCCAGCAGCCTGGGACAGGGGGCCTACGAGCAGTACTTC. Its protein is CASSLGQGAYEQYF.

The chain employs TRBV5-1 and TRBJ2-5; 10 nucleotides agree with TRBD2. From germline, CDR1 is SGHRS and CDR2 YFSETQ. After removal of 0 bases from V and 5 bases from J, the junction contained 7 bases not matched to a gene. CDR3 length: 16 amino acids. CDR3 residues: CASSLAPSGSSETQYF. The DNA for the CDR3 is TGCGCCAGCAGCTTGGCGCCTAGCGGGAGCTCTGAGACCCAGTACTTC.

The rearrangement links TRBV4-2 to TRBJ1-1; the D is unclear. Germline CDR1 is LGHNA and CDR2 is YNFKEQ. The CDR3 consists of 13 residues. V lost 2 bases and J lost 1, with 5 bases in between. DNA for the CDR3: TGTGCCAGCAGCCAAACAGCGAACACTGAAGCTTTCTTT. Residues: CASSQTANTEAFF.

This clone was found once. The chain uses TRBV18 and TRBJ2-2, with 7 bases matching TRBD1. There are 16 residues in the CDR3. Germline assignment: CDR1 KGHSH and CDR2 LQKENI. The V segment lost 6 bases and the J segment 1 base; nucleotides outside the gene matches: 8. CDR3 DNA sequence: TGTGCCAGCTCCCTACAGGGGCCCCTGAACACCGGGGAGCTGTTTTTT. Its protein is CASSLQGPLNTGELFF.

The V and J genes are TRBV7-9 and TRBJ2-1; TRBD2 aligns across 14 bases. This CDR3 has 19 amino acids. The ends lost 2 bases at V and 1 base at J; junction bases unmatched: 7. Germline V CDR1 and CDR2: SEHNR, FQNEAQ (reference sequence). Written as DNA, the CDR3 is TGTGCCAGCAGCTTACCCCGACTAGCGGGAGGGCCGTCCTACAATGAGCAGTTCTTC. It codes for CASSLPRLAGGPSYNEQFF. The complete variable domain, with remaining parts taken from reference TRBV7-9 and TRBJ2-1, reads DTGVSQNPRHKITKRGQNVTFRCDPISEHNRLYWYRQTLGQGPEFLTYFQNEAQLEKSRLLSDRFSAERPKGSFSTLEIQRTEQGDSAMYLCASSLPRLAGGPSYNEQFFGPGTRLTVL.

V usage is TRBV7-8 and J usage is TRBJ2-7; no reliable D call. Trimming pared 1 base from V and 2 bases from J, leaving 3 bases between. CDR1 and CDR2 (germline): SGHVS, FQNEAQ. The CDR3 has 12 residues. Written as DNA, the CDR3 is TGTGCCAGCAGCTTAGGGACCTACGAGCAGTACTTC. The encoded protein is CASSLGTYEQYF.

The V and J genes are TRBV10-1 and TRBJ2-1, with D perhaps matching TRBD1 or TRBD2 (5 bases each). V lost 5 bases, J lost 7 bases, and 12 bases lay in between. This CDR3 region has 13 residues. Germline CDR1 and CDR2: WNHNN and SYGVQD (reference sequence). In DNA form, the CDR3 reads TGCGCCAGCAGTCTGGACTGGGGGAATGAGCAGTTCTTC. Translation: CASSLDWGNEQFF.

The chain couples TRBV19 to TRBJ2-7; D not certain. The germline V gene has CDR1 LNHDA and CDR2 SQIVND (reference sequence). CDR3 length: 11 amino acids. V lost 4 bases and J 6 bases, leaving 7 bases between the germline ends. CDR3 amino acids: CASSTRTEQYF. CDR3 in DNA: TGTGCCAGTAGTACCAGGACCGAGCAGTACTTC.

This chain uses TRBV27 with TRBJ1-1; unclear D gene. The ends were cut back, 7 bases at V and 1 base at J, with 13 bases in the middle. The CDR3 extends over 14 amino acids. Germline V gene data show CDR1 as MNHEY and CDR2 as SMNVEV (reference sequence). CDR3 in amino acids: CASTSLGSNTEAFF. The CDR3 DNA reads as TGTGCCAGCACCTCTCTGGGTTCGAACACTGAAGCTTTCTTT.

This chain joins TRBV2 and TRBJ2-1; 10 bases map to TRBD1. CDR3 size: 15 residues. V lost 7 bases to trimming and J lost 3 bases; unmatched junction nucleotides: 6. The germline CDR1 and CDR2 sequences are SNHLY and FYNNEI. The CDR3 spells CASTDRTGGYNEQFF. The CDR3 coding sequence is TGTGCCAGCACCGATAGGACAGGGGGCTACAATGAGCAGTTCTTC.

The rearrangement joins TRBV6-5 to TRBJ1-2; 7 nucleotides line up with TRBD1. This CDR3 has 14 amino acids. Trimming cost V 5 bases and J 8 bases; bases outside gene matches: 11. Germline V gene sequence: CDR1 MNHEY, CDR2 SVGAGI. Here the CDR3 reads CASSTVVQGEGYTF. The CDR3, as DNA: TGTGCCAGCAGTACCGTGGTTCAGGGGGAAGGCTACACCTTC.

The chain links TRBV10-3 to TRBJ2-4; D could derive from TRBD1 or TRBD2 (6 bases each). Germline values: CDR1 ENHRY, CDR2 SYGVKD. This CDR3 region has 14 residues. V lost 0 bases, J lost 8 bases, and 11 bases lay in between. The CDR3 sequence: CAISESGGGDIQYF. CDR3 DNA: TGTGCCATCAGTGAGTCGGGGGGCGGGGACATTCAGTACTTC.

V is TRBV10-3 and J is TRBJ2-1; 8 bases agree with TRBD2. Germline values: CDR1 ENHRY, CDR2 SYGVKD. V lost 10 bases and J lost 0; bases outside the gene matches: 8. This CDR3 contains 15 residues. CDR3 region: CATGLALSSYNEQFF. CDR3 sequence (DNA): TGTGCCACCGGACTAGCCCTAAGCTCCTACAATGAGCAGTTCTTC.

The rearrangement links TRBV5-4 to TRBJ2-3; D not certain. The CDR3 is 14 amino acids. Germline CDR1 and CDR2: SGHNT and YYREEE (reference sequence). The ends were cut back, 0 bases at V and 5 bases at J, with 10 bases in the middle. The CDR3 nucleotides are TGTGCCAGCAGCTTGGATTTTATCCGAGATACGCAGTATTTT. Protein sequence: CASSLDFIRDTQYF.

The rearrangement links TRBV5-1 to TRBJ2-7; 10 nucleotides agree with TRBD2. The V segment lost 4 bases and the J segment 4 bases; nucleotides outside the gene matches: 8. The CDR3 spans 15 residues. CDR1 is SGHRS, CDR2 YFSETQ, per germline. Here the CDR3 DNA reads TGCGCCAGCAGCACGAAAGGACTAGCGGCATACGAGCAGTACTTC. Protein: CASSTKGLAAYEQYF.

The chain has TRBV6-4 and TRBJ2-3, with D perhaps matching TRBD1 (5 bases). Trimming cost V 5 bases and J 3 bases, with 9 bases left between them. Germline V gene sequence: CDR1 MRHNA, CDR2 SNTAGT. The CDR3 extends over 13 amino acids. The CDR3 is CASSTRETDTQYF. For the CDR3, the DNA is TGTGCCAGCAGTACCAGGGAAACAGATACGCAGTATTTT.

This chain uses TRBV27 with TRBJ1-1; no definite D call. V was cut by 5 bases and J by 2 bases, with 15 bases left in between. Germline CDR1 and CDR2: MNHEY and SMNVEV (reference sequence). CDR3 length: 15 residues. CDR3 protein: CASSRGLTSNTEAFF. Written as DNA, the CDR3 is TGTGCCAGCAGTCGCGGTCTAACGAGTAACACTGAAGCTTTCTTT.

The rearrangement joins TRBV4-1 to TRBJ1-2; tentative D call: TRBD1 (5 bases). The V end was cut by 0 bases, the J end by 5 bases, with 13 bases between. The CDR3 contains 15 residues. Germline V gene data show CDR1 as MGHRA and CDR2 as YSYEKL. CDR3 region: CASSQDGRGRYGYTF. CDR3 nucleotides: TGCGCCAGCAGCCAAGATGGGAGGGGAAGGTATGGCTACACCTTC.

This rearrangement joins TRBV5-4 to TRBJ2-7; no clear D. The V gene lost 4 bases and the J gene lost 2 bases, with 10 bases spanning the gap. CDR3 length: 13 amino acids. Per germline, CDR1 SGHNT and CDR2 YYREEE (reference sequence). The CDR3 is CASSGDTAYEQYF. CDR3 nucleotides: TGTGCCAGCAGCGGAGACACAGCCTACGAGCAGTACTTC.

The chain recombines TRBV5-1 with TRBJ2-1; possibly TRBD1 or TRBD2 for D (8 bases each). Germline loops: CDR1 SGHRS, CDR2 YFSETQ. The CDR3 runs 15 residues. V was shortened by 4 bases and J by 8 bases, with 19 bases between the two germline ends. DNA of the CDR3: TGCGCCAGCAGCAACGGACAGGGCGGGAGGTATGAGCAGTTCTTC. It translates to CASSNGQGGRYEQFF.

CDR3 DNA sequence: TGTGCCAGCAGTCTCACCGGGGCCCGCGTCGGCAATGAGCAGTTCTTC. It codes for CASSLTGARVGNEQFF. The chain joins TRBV28 to TRBJ2-1; D is possibly TRBD1 or TRBD2 (5 bases each). The CDR3 is made up of 16 amino acids. Trimming pared 5 bases from V and 6 bases from J, leaving 20 bases between. Germline loops: CDR1 MDHEN, CDR2 SYDVKM.

CDR3 bases: TGTGCCAGCAGTTTATCGGGCCTAGCGGGAGGAAGACTCTACAATGAGCAGTTCTTC. It encodes CASSLSGLAGGRLYNEQFF. The V gene is TRBV27, the J gene TRBJ2-1; TRBD2 agrees at 11 bases. Germline V gene data show CDR1 as MNHEY and CDR2 as SMNVEV (reference sequence). The CDR3 runs 19 residues. The junction had 10 bases not matched to a gene; V was cut back by 0 bases and J by 3 bases.

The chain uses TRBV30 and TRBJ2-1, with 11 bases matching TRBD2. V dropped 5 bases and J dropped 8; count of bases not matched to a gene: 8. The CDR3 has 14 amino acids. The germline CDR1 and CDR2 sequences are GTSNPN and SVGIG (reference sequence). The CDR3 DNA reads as TGTGCCTGGGGAGCGGGACTAGCGGTAGATGAGCAGTTCTTC. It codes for CAWGAGLAVDEQFF.

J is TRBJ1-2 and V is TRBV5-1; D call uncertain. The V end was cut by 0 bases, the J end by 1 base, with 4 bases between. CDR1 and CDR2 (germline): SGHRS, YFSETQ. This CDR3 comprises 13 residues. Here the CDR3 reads CASSLGVNYGYTF. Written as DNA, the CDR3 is TGCGCCAGCAGCTTGGGAGTTAACTATGGCTACACCTTC.

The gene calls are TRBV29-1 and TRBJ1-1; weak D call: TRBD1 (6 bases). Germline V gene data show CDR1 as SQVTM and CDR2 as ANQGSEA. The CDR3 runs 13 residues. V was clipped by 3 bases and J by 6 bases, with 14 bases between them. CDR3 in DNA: TGCAGCGTTGAGTCGGGGGGCGGAGCTGAAGCTTTCTTT. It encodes CSVESGGGAEAFF.

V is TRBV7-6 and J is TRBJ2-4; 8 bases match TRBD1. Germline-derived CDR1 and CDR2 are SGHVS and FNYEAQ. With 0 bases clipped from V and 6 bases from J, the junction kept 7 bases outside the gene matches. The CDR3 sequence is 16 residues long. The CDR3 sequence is CASSLASGQGLNIQYF. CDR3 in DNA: TGTGCCAGCAGCTTAGCATCCGGACAGGGATTAAACATTCAGTACTTC.